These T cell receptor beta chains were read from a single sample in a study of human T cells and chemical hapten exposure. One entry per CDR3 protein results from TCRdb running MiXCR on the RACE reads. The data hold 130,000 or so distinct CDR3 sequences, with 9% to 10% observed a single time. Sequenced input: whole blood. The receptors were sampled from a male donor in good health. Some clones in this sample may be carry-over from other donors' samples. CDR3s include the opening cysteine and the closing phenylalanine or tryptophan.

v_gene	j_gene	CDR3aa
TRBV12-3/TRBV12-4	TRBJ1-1	CASSPSGSGWTEAFF
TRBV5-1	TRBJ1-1	CASSLGGQGAMKTEAFF
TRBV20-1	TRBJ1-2	CSASLRDTRRGYTF
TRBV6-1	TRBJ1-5	CASSEAGGRHQPQHF
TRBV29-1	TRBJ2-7	CSVRPGGGYEQYF
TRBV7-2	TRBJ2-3	CASSLAPSSADTQYF
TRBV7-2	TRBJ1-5	CASSLSQSNQPQHF
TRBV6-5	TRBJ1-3	CASSYSQGLLNTIYF
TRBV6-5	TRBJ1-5	CASSPAGRGNQPQHF
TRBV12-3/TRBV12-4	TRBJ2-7	CASSGWVHSYEQYF
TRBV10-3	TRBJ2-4	CAISDGGSLAKNIQYF
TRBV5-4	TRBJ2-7	CASTLSGGGDEQYF
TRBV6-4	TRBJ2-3	CASSDSGGATDTQYF
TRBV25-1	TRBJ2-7	CASSDGETGAYEQYF
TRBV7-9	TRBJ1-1	CASSLRGENTEAFF
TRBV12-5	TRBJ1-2	CASGLKAATADGYTF
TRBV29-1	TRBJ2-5	CSVTRLAGKETQYF
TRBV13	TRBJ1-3	CASSIYGNTIYF
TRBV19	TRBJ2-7	CASRGTGGHEQYF
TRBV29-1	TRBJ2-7	CSVDTEDYEQYF
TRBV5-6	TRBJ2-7	CASSLSLATYEQYF
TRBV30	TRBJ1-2	CAWSWGGIPDRYGYTF
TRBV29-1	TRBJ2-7	CSSRDTDYEQYF
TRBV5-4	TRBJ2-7	CASSKSFGRGEQYF
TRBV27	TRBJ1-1	CASSLSTTGNTEAFF
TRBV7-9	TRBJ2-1	CASSLSGTVDHEQFF
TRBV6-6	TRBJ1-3	CASSYSIFRDSGNTIYF
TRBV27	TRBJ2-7	CASSPHSSGATYEQYF
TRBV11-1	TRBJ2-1	CASSLEEGGFNEQFF
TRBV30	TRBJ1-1	CACAGASEAFF
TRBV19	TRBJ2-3	CASSMTGGPDTQYF
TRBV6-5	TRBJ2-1	CASRTRTKTYNEQFF
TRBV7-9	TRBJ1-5	CASSAQGGFQPQHF
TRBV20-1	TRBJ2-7	CSARDRGGPSYEQYF
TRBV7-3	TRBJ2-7	CASSWGQGWEQYF
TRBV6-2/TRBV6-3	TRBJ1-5	CAAQGGSQPQHF
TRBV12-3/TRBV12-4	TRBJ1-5	CASTNGDRINQPQHF
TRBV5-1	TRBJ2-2	CASSLGGANTGELFF
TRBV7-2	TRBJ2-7	CASSPRTSGTSYEQYF
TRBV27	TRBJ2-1	CASSSHGAQWYEQFF
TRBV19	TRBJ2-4	CASSKGQGVAKNIQYF
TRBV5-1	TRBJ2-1	CASSLEATSSYNEQFF
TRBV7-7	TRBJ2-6	CASSSHRRTAIAGANVLTF
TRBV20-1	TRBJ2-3	CSARDYRGGTDTQYF
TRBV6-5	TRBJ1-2	CASTPQGDARYGYTF
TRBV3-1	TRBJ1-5	CASSQGNGQPQHF
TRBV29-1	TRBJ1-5	CSVGAENQPQHF
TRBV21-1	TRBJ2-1	CAIQGVRDKTNEQFF
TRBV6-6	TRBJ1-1	CASSYHWTEGNTEAFF